There are a few counts of the clone carrying this T cell receptor beta chain. Its target is unknown. This CDR3 spans 14 amino acids. V shed 5 bases and J shed 2 bases, with 13 bases lying between them. CDR1 is SEHNR and CDR2 is FQNEAQ in the germline V gene (reference sequence). Unique molecular identifiers were attached to individual cDNA molecules. TCRdb recomputed calls from the 5' RACE reads with MiXCR, one row per CDR3 protein. The sample yields approximately 70,000 distinct CDR3 sequences, over 4% seen once. The data were obtained in a study of early T cells in non-severe SARS-CoV-2 infection. Study-wide background: Unsorted whole-blood RNA was sequenced in bulk, leaving chains unpaired.

Study-wide results and limits: Missing private and CD4 specificities, VDJdb matching favored anti-spike CD8 responses.

This TCR was recovered from an adult who was a healthcare worker with PCR-confirmed SARS-CoV-2 infection or an uninfected control (not recorded which). The chain joins TRBV7-9 to TRBJ2-7; D might be TRBD1 (6 bases). The sequenced sample was whole blood, obtained at baseline. The CDR3 protein is CASSGPKGAYEQYF. CDR3 coding DNA: TGTGCCAGCAGCGGACCAAAGGGGGCCTACGAGCAGTACTTC.